This entry lists 27 T cell receptor beta chains sequenced from one sample in a study of T cell clonality in common variable immunodeficiency. Sequencing was performed with immunoSEQ multiplex PCR; in TCRdb, only in-frame clones are kept and a portion is missing. The sample presents tens of thousands of clones, none singletons. Study-wide results and caveats: Reportedly, TCR beta sequences from common variable immunodeficiency showed fewer deletions and N-nucleotide insertions.

Antigens for these TCRs are unknown. The sequenced sample consisted of peripheral blood mononuclear cells. The source of these receptors is a human donor with common variable immunodeficiency.

This clone was found many times. Coverage ceases 3 residues before the CDR3 finishes, and the germline J gene fills in the end. The chain carries TRBV20-1 and TRBJ1-1; D possibly corresponds to TRBD1 (5 bases). Trimming took off 0 bases at V and 5 bases at J, with 10 bases between the two ends. The CDR3 runs to 13 residues. Germline assignment: CDR1 DFQATT and CDR2 SNEGSKA (reference sequence). CDR3 DNA, as far as it was read: TGCAGTGCTAGAGAAGGCGGGGGGACTGAA. It specifies CSAREGGGTE. The whole CDR3 protein reads CSAREGGGTEAFF.

Note on this clone: The CDR3 end is not reached by the read, which stops 3 residues before it; the germline J gene fills it in. V and J are TRBV7-9 and TRBJ2-7; 8 nucleotides align to TRBD1. V dropped 3 bases and J dropped 6; count of bases not matched to a gene: 4. The germline CDR1 and CDR2 sequences are SEHNR and FQNEAQ (reference sequence). CDR3 size: 13 residues. This CDR3 reads CASSLDRVGEQYF. Incomplete CDR3 DNA: TGTGCCAGCAGCTTGGACAGGGTGGGCGAG.

In its sample, this clone was seen many times. Sequencing ends 3 residues short of the CDR3 end; the germline J gene provides the rest. The J gene is TRBJ1-1, the V gene TRBV4-2; D is unresolved. The germline V gene encodes CDR1 LGHNA and CDR2 YNFKEQ. V dropped 0 bases and J dropped 0 bases, with 11 bases sitting between them. This CDR3 contains 16 residues. This CDR3 is CASSQEGYSMNTEAFF. CDR3 DNA (partial): TGTGCCAGCAGCCAAGAAGGGTACTCCATGAACACTGAA.

This clone was detected ten times or more. Read coverage stops 3 residues before the CDR3 terminus; the germline J gene supplies the remainder. The rearrangement joins TRBV5-1 to TRBJ1-2; 9 bases fit TRBD1. The CDR3 is 15 residues long. CDR1 SGHRS and CDR2 YFSETQ come from the germline V gene. The J segment lost 4 bases and the V segment lost 3 bases, leaving 7 bases of the junction unmatched. The CDR3 bases that were read are TGCGCCAGCAGCTCGCCGGACAGGGGTTTCTATGGC. This sequence encodes CASSSPDRGFYG. The complete CDR3 sequence is CASSSPDRGFYGYTF.

Many counts were recorded for this clone. The CDR3 goes on 3 residues after the read ends, and that part is filled in from the germline J gene. V usage is TRBV5-5 and J usage is TRBJ1-1, with 8 positions matching TRBD1. With V trimmed by 4 bases and J by 4 bases, 6 bases remained unmatched. The CDR3 has 14 amino acids. The germline gives CDR1 SGHKS, CDR2 YYEKEE (reference sequence). Partial CDR3 DNA: TGTGCCAGCAGCCTCGGACAGGGTAGCACTGAA. This sequence encodes CASSLGQGSTE. The entire CDR3 protein reads CASSLGQGSTEAFF.

In regard to this clone: The CDR3 end lies 3 residues beyond the end of the read and is filled in from the germline J gene. This chain joins TRBV19 and TRBJ2-1; D perhaps matches TRBD1 (6 bases). This CDR3 is built from 15 residues. CDR1 LNHDA and CDR2 SQIVND come from the germline V gene (reference sequence). The V and J ends lost 7 bases and 6 bases respectively, with 19 bases between them. Incomplete CDR3 DNA: TGTGCCAGTAACAAACAGGGAAGTGACTTCAATGAG. Protein product: CASNKQGSDFNE. The full CDR3 is CASNKQGSDFNEQFF. The variable domain in full, completed from reference TRBV19 and TRBJ2-1, reads DGGITQSPKYLFRKEGQNVTLSCEQNLNHDAMYWYRQDPGQGLRLIYYSQIVNDFQKGDIAEGYSVSREKKESFPLTVTSAQKNPTAFYLCASNKQGSDFNEQFFGPGTRLTVL.

A few counts support this clone. The CDR3 here is CASSSRGGSYNEQFF. The sequenced part of the CDR3 DNA is TGTGCCAGCAGTTCCCGAGGGGGCTCCTACAATGAG. The chain carries TRBV6-2 or TRBV6-3 and TRBJ2-1, with a tentative D call TRBD1 (6 bases). The read finishes 3 residues shy of the CDR3 end, and the germline J gene is used to complete it. The CDR3 is made up of 15 amino acids. V dropped 4 bases and J dropped 0 bases, with 10 bases sitting between them. The germline gives CDR1 MNHEY, CDR2 SVGEGT.

This clone was detected a few times. The read is 3 residues too short to cover the CDR3 end, so that end is filled in from the germline J gene. This rearrangement joins TRBV18 to TRBJ1-5, with D possibly being TRBD1 (6 bases). Between the trimmed V and J ends, which lost 2 bases and 4 bases, there was a span of 9 bases. Germline V gives CDR1 KGHSH, CDR2 LQKENI. The CDR3 spans 14 residues. This chain's CDR3 is CASSPGGSNQPQHF. The CDR3 DNA, read in part, is TGTGCCAGCTCACCAGGGGGCTCGAATCAGCCC.

In its sample, this clone was seen many times. The read terminates 3 residues before the CDR3 end, so the remaining end is supplied by the germline J gene. The identical CDR3 is also encoded by other nucleotide sequences in the sample. The V gene is TRBV7-9, the J gene TRBJ1-4; 11 nucleotides align to TRBD1. The CDR3 has 13 amino acids. Trimming took 8 bases from V and 7 from J; bases not matched to a gene: 3. Looked up from germline, CDR1 is SEHNR and CDR2 is FQNEAQ (reference sequence). CDR3 region: CASPGTGGEKLFF. The part of the CDR3 DNA that was read is TGTGCCAGCCCCGGGACAGGGGGTGAAAAA.

This clone was observed a few times. CDR3 bases read: TGTGCCAGTAGACCGACAGGCTCCTACGAG. As protein: CASRPTGSYE. The complete CDR3 reads CASRPTGSYEQYF. V is TRBV19 and J is TRBJ2-7, with D tentatively TRBD1 (6 bases). The read terminates 3 residues ahead of where the CDR3 ends, so the germline J gene completes it. V gave up 6 bases and J gave up 0 bases, with 9 bases separating them. Per the germline V gene, CDR1 is LNHDA and CDR2 is SQIVND (reference sequence). The CDR3 is 13 amino acids.

This clone appeared many times. Read data end 3 residues before the CDR3 end; the end is taken from the germline J gene. The rearrangement joins TRBV2 to TRBJ1-2; tentatively, D is TRBD1 (6 bases). The CDR3 sequence is 10 residues long. Germline assignment: CDR1 SNHLY and CDR2 FYNNEI. The sequenced CDR3 bases are TGTGCCAGGAGGGGGAACGGC. This sequence encodes CARRGNG. The complete CDR3 sequence is CARRGNGYTF.

This clone showed up just a few times. The CDR3 goes on 3 residues after the read ends, and that part is filled in from the germline J gene. The chain couples TRBV30 to TRBJ1-1, with D unresolved. V lost 3 bases and J lost 5, with 13 bases in between. From germline, CDR1 is GTSNPN and CDR2 SVGIG (reference sequence). The CDR3 has 13 residues. The sequenced part of the CDR3 DNA is TGTGCCTGGAGGCTGGTGGCCGAGACTGAA. Translated, it gives CAWRLVAETE. The whole CDR3 is CAWRLVAETEAFF.

Comment on this clone: The sequence runs out 3 residues before the end of the CDR3; the remainder is reconstructed from the germline J gene. This chain connects TRBV6-1 to TRBJ1-2; D is uncertain. The V gene lost 1 base and the J gene lost 3 bases, with 9 bases spanning the gap. CDR3 length: 14 amino acids. CDR1 is MNHNS, CDR2 SASEGT, per germline. The CDR3 bases that were read are TGTGCCAGCAGTGAAGATAGAGGGTACTATGGC. Encoded protein: CASSEDRGYYG. The whole CDR3 sequence reads CASSEDRGYYGYTF.

On this clone: The read terminates 3 residues before the CDR3 end, so the remaining end is supplied by the germline J gene. The chain combines TRBV30 with TRBJ1-2; D unresolved. The CDR3 is made up of 13 amino acids. The V end lost 2 bases, the J end lost 4 bases, and 11 bases lay between the germline ends. CDR1 and CDR2 from the germline V gene are GTSNPN and SVGIG (reference sequence). The CDR3 is CAWSPGLLYGYTF. The CDR3 bases that were read are TGTGCCTGGAGTCCAGGCCTCCTCTATGGC.

This clone qualifies as medium-sized. The CDR3 is cut off 3 residues early in the read; its end comes from the germline J gene. V is TRBV4-1 and J is TRBJ1-4; 11 nucleotides agree with TRBD1. Trimming cost V 2 bases and J 5 bases; bases outside gene matches: 4. Germline CDR1 MGHRA, CDR2 YSYEKL. CDR3 length: 16 residues. CDR3 DNA, as far as it was read: TGCGCCAGCAGCCAACCCGGGACAGGGGGAAATGAAAAA. Its protein is CASSQPGTGGNEK. The entire CDR3 protein reads CASSQPGTGGNEKLFF.

As regards this clone: The CDR3 end is not reached by the read, which stops 3 residues before it; the germline J gene fills it in. The V gene is TRBV5-5, the J gene TRBJ1-1; maybe TRBD1 (5 bases). CDR3 length: 14 amino acids. Trimming left V 4 bases short and J 0 bases short, with 10 bases between. Per the germline V gene, CDR1 is SGHKS and CDR2 is YYEKEE (reference sequence). The CDR3 reads CASSLTEMNTEAFF. The sequenced CDR3 bases are TGTGCCAGCAGCCTGACAGAGATGAACACTGAA.

This clone has only a few counts. The DNA ends 3 residues before the CDR3 does, and the rest of the CDR3 is filled in from the germline J gene. The chain recombines TRBV2 with TRBJ1-5; D unclear. Deletions cut 6 bases from V and 6 bases from J, with 12 bases between. CDR3 length equals 13 residues. CDR1 and CDR2 from the germline V gene are SNHLY and FYNNEI. CDR3 DNA, as far as it was read: TGTGCCAGCAGGGAGGTCTCAGGTCAGCCC. It translates to CASREVSGQP. The CDR3, in full, reads CASREVSGQPQHF.

This clone showed up many times. Sequencing ends 3 residues short of the CDR3 end; the germline J gene provides the rest. V usage is TRBV20-1 and J usage is TRBJ2-5; 11 nucleotides align to TRBD2. The J segment lost 5 bases and the V segment lost 7 bases, leaving 9 bases of the junction unmatched. The CDR3 has 14 residues. Germline V lookup: CDR1 DFQATT, CDR2 SNEGSKA (reference sequence). The covered CDR3 bases are TGCAGTGTCCGTAGCGGGGGGGCCTACGAGACC. It yields the protein CSVRSGGAYET. In full, the CDR3 reads CSVRSGGAYETQYF.

This clone was seen many times. The read terminates 3 residues ahead of where the CDR3 ends, so the germline J gene completes it. The rearrangement joins TRBV19 to TRBJ2-1; 14 bases are a match to TRBD2. CDR1 and CDR2 (germline): LNHDA, SQIVND (reference sequence). The length of the CDR3 is 15 residues. V trimming: 5 bases; J trimming: 8 bases; junction bases outside the gene matches: 5. This CDR3 reads CASSFGTSGGYEQFF. The CDR3 bases that were read are TGTGCCAGTAGTTTCGGGACTAGCGGGGGCTATGAG.

This clone has at least ten counts. The read falls 3 residues short of the CDR3 end, and the missing part is taken from the germline J gene. The V gene is TRBV15, the J gene TRBJ1-1; D unclear. The CDR3 length is 16 residues. CDR1 and CDR2 from the germline V gene are LNHNV and YYDKDF (reference sequence). Trimming pared 5 bases from V and 3 bases from J, leaving 19 bases between. Partial CDR3 DNA: TGTGCCACCAGCCCGAGAAGGGCCGCCTGGGACACTGAA. It encodes CATSPRRAAWDTE. The full-length CDR3 reads as CATSPRRAAWDTEAFF.

A few counts support this clone. The CDR3 protein is CASSSGGQEKLFF. The sequenced CDR3 bases are TGTGCCAGCAGTTCAGGGGGCCAGGAAAAA. J is TRBJ1-4 and V is TRBV2, with TRBD1 matching 8 bases. From the germline J gene comes the end of the CDR3, since the read stops 3 residues before it. Germline-derived CDR1 and CDR2 are SNHLY and FYNNEI. J lost 8 bases, V lost 5 bases, and 4 bases had no gene match. The CDR3 runs 13 residues.

With respect to this clone: With the read ending 3 residues before the CDR3 end, the germline J gene is used to fill in that end. The rearrangement uses TRBV6-2 or TRBV6-3 and TRBJ2-1; D possibly corresponds to TRBD2 (7 bases). Trimming cost V 10 bases and J 8 bases, with 18 bases left between them. Germline V gives CDR1 MNHEY, CDR2 SVGEGT. The CDR3 is 13 amino acids. The chain's CDR3 is CATLGGGRDEQFF. The sequenced CDR3 bases are TGTGCCACCTTGGGGGGGGGCAGGGATGAG.

For this clone: The read gets to within 3 residues of the CDR3 end, and the germline J gene fills in the rest. The chain links TRBV7-9 to TRBJ2-7; a possible D gene is TRBD1 (6 bases). V was pared by 4 bases and J by 2 bases, with 15 bases between. The germline V gene has CDR1 SEHNR and CDR2 FQNEAQ (reference sequence). This CDR3 spans 15 amino acids. The CDR3 is CASSSYRDTPYEQYF. Incomplete CDR3 DNA: TGTGCCAGCAGCTCTTACCGGGACACCCCCTACGAG.

This clone was seen ten or more times. The read ends 3 residues early relative to the CDR3; the germline J gene fills the gap. The chain links TRBV20-1 to TRBJ2-7; 8 bases match TRBD1. Germline lookup yields CDR1 DFQATT and CDR2 SNEGSKA (reference sequence). Germline trimming cut 3 bases from V and 6 bases from J; bases unmatched to any gene: 4. This CDR3 contains 12 residues. Here the CDR3 reads CSASGQGSEQYF. The sequenced part of the CDR3 DNA is TGCAGTGCTAGCGGACAGGGCTCCGAG.

The table lists this clone with many counts. The CDR3 is CSATDRVEAFF. The CDR3 bases that were read are TGCAGTGCTACCGACAGGGTGGAA. The V call is TRBV20-1, the J call TRBJ1-1, with TRBD1 matching 7 bases. The missing CDR3 end, 3 residues past where the read stops, is filled in from the germline J gene. The CDR3 is 11 residues long. CDR1 is DFQATT, CDR2 SNEGSKA, per germline (reference sequence).

This clone appeared a few times. The CDR3 goes on 3 residues after the read ends, and that part is filled in from the germline J gene. The rearrangement joins TRBV7-9 to TRBJ2-2; 8 nucleotides line up with TRBD2. V dropped 6 bases and J dropped 7; count of bases not matched to a gene: 4. Germline values: CDR1 SEHNR, CDR2 FQNEAQ (reference sequence). CDR3 length: 13 residues. The covered CDR3 bases are TGTGCCAGCAGGAGCGGGGGAGGCGGGGAG. This gives the protein CASRSGGGGE. The CDR3 in full is CASRSGGGGELFF.

This clone was seen ten or more times. The CDR3 end falls 3 residues outside the read, so it is completed with the germline J gene. The genes are TRBV20-1 and TRBJ1-3; tentative D call: TRBD1 (5 bases). There are 17 residues in the CDR3. Looked up from germline, CDR1 is DFQATT and CDR2 is SNEGSKA (reference sequence). The V end lost 6 bases, the J end lost 0 bases, and 21 bases lay between the germline ends. This CDR3 is CSAQKPGGTLSGNTIYF. The CDR3 bases that were read are TGCAGTGCCCAAAAACCGGGGGGGACCCTCTCTGGAAACACC.